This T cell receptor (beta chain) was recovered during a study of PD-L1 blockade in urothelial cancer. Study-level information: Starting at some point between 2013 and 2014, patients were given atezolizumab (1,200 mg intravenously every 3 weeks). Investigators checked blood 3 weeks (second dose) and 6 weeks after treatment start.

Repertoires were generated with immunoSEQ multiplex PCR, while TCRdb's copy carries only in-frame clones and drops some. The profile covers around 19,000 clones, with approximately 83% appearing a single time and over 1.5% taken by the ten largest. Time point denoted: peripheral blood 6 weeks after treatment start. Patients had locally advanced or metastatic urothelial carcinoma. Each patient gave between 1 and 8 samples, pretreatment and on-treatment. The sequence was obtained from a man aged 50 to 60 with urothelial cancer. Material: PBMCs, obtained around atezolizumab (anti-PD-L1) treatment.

The CDR3 region has the DNA TGTGCCAGCAGCAATAGGGGGAGGGGGGTTGAGCAGTTCTTC. It encodes CASSNRGRGVEQFF. The genes are TRBV7-9 and TRBJ2-1, with D perhaps matching TRBD2 (7 bases). Germline V gene lookup returns CDR1 SEHNR and CDR2 FQNEAQ (reference sequence). V was trimmed by 5 bases and J by 9 bases, leaving 17 bases between them. The CDR3 loop spans 14 amino acids.